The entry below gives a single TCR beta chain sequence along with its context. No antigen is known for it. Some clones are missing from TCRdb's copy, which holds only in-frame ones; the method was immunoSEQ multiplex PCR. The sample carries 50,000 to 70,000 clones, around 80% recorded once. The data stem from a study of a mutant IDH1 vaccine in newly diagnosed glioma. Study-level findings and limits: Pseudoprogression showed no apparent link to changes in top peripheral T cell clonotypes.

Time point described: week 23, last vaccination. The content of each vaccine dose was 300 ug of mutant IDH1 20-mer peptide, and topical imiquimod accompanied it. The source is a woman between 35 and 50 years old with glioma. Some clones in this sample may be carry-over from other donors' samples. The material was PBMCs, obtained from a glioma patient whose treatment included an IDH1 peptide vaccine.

CDR3: CASSLAGGDTQYF. CDR3 in DNA: TGTGCCAGCAGCTTAGCGGGGGGGGATACGCAGTATTTT. The chain is built from TRBV7-2 and TRBJ2-3; 7 bases agree with TRBD2. CDR1 and CDR2 (germline): SGHTA, FQGNSA. The CDR3 is made up of 13 amino acids. V gave up 0 bases and J gave up 6 bases; unmatched junction bases: 0. Full variable domain (outside the CDR3, taken from reference TRBV7-2 and TRBJ2-3): GAGVSQSPSNKVTEKGKDVELRCDPISGHTALYWYRQSLGQGLEFLIYFQGNSAPDKSGLPSDRFSAERTGGSVSTLTIQRTQQEDSAVYLCASSLAGGDTQYFGPGTRLTVL.